This T cell receptor (beta chain) was identified in a study of cytomegalovirus exposure and HLA in healthy donors. Study-wide results and caveats: The study reported that TCR beta sequences accurately predicted HLA-A and HLA-B alleles in most subjects.

Healthy individuals who donated bone marrow served as the donors. PCR amplification relied on 60 Vbeta primers (plus 13 Jbeta primers). Only in-frame clones appear in the TCRdb table, and some are missing; sequencing was by immunoSEQ multiplex PCR. The data contain around 120,000 clones, around three quarters of them seen just once; the ten biggest clones take up around 2.5%. A single count supports this clone. Its specificity is not known. The CDR3 spans 12 residues. V lost 6 bases and J 0 bases, leaving 9 bases between the germline ends. The germline gives CDR1 GTSNPN, CDR2 SVGIG (reference sequence).

The chain employs TRBV30 and TRBJ2-7; maybe TRBD1 (6 bases). The sequenced sample was PBMCs. This TCR came from a man over 45 in good health and CMV-seropositive. CDR3 in amino acids: CACRGISYEQYF. The CDR3 DNA reads as TGTGCCTGCAGGGGAATCTCCTACGAGCAGTACTTC.